Listed here are 6 T cell receptor beta chains from one sample, sequenced in a study of cytomegalovirus exposure and HLA in healthy donors. Primers for the PCR totalled 60 Vbeta and 13 Jbeta. Libraries were prepared by immunoSEQ multiplex PCR; TCRdb keeps only in-frame clonotypes and omits some of them. The sample carries 110,000 to 150,000 clones, about 77% recorded once. Material for sequencing was PBMCs. The receptors shown here come from a male donor in good health and CMV-seronegative.

V gene TRBV14 combines with J gene TRBJ2-1; 8 bases fit TRBD2. The trim removed 0 bases at V and 0 bases at J, leaving 7 bases unmatched. Germline CDR1 reads SGHDN; CDR2 reads FVKESK. The CDR3 is 18 residues long. CDR3 amino acids: CASSQDRGSGVSYNEQFF. CDR3 bases: TGTGCCAGCAGCCAAGATAGGGGTAGCGGGGTCTCCTACAATGAGCAGTTCTTC.

The chain employs TRBV27 and TRBJ1-1, with D possibly TRBD1 on 5 matching bases. V dropped 8 bases and J dropped 0 bases, with 10 bases sitting between them. This CDR3 has 13 amino acids. Germline-derived CDR1 and CDR2 are MNHEY and SMNVEV (reference sequence). DNA for the CDR3: TGTGCCAGCGGGAGGGGAGTGAACACTGAAGCTTTCTTT. This gives the protein CASGRGVNTEAFF.

This chain uses TRBV7-9 with TRBJ1-2; TRBD1 might be the D (6 bases). Between the trimmed V and J ends, which lost 2 bases and 7 bases, there was a span of 17 bases. Germline V gene data show CDR1 as SEHNR and CDR2 as FQNEAQ (reference sequence). This CDR3 is 15 amino acids long. The CDR3 spells CASSLFRQGSVGYTF. The DNA of the CDR3 is TGTGCCAGCAGCTTATTTCGGCAGGGGTCGGTTGGCTACACCTTC.

This clone was seen more than once but under ten times. This rearrangement joins TRBV6-1 to TRBJ1-1; no firm D call. The germline V gene has CDR1 MNHNS and CDR2 SASEGT. V was shortened by 1 base and J by 7 bases, with 10 bases between the two germline ends. The CDR3 consists of 13 residues. CDR3 residues: CASSEEEHSEAFF. The CDR3 region has the DNA TGTGCCAGCAGTGAAGAAGAACACAGTGAAGCTTTCTTT.

This chain connects TRBV10-2 to TRBJ2-5; 7 bases are shared with TRBD1. CDR3 size: 11 residues. The V gene's germline CDR1 is WSHSY and CDR2 SAAADI. The V and J ends lost 7 bases and 8 bases, in that order; junction bases with no gene match: 4. The CDR3 loop reads CASTDRVTQYF. DNA of the CDR3: TGCGCCAGCACCGACAGGGTTACCCAGTACTTC.

With regard to this clone: One end of the junction fails to match germline, which may point to a read error. This chain uses TRBV6-5 with TRBJ2-6; D may be TRBD1 (5 bases). Germline lookup yields CDR1 MNHEY and CDR2 SVGAGI. This CDR3 region has 14 residues. The CDR3 nucleotides are TGTGCCAGCAGTTACGGCTCTGGGGCCAACGGCCTGACTTTC. It yields the protein CASSYGSGANGLTF.